These 16 T cell receptor beta chains were sequenced from one sample in a study of blood T cell repertoires in COVID-19. Profiled with immunoSEQ multiplex PCR; TCRdb holds only in-frame clones, not every one. This table has 400,000 to 450,000 clones, around nine tenths appearing once. Sequenced material: peripheral blood. These receptor sequences come from a man aged 18 to 30 with COVID-19, enrolled during active disease.

This clone was seen more than once but under ten times. The chain has TRBV7-9 and TRBJ1-6; 8 bases line up with TRBD1. Germline V gene sequence: CDR1 SEHNR, CDR2 FQNEAQ (reference sequence). CDR3 length: 18 amino acids. V gave up 1 base and J gave up 12 bases; unmatched junction bases: 17. The CDR3 reads CASSLGADRDRPPGPLHF. In DNA form, the CDR3 reads TGTGCCAGCAGCTTAGGGGCCGACCGGGACAGGCCCCCGGGACCCCTCCACTTT.

This chain connects TRBV10-2 to TRBJ1-5; 7 nucleotides line up with TRBD1. CDR1 is WSHSY, CDR2 SAAADI, per germline. Trimming cost V 5 bases and J 2 bases; bases outside gene matches: 3. The CDR3 is 14 residues long. The CDR3 spells CASSHTGGNQPQHF. The CDR3 DNA reads as TGCGCCAGCAGTCACACAGGGGGCAATCAGCCCCAGCATTTT.

This sequence joins TRBV29-1 and TRBJ2-2, with D possibly TRBD1 on 6 matching bases. Germline V gives CDR1 SQVTM, CDR2 ANQGSEA. CDR3 length equals 12 residues. V shed 6 bases and J shed 5 bases, with 10 bases lying between them. CDR3 DNA: TGCAGCGTCAGGGGTTTGACCGGGGAGCTGTTTTTT. Translating gives CSVRGLTGELFF.

This clone has just one count. The rearrangement uses TRBV27 and TRBJ2-2; a possible D gene is TRBD2 (5 bases). Between the trimmed V and J ends, which lost 5 bases and 1 base, there was a span of 14 bases. Germline V gene data show CDR1 as MNHEY and CDR2 as SMNVEV (reference sequence). The CDR3 is made up of 16 amino acids. The CDR3 DNA reads as TGTGCCAGCAGTCCCAGATCCGGGGTGAACACCGGGGAGCTGTTTTTT. Encoded protein: CASSPRSGVNTGELFF.

The chain employs TRBV24-1 and TRBJ2-1; D ambiguous. The CDR3 has 14 residues. Per germline, CDR1 KGHDR and CDR2 SFDVKD. The V end was cut by 5 bases, the J end by 3 bases, with 10 bases between. The CDR3 DNA is TGTGCCACCAGTGGCACTACGAACTACAATGAGCAGTTCTTC. This encodes CATSGTTNYNEQFF.

The CDR3 loop reads CASSLTGSGNTIYF. The CDR3 DNA reads TGCGCCAGCAGCTTGACGGGCTCTGGAAACACCATATATTTT. The rearrangement links TRBV5-1 to TRBJ1-3; D is unresolved. Trimming left V 1 base short and J 0 bases short, with 5 bases between. This CDR3 is built from 14 residues. Germline V gives CDR1 SGHRS, CDR2 YFSETQ.

This clone has only a few counts. The chain links TRBV6-1 to TRBJ2-7; 13 bases align to TRBD2. The germline V gene has CDR1 MNHNS and CDR2 SASEGT. The CDR3 has 17 residues. J was trimmed by 3 bases and V by 0 bases; bases with no gene match: 5. The CDR3 loop is CASSEALGLAGIYEQYF. DNA for the CDR3: TGTGCCAGCAGTGAAGCCCTGGGACTAGCGGGAATCTACGAGCAGTACTTC.

This chain's CDR3 is CASSQVGDTRENEQFF. The CDR3 DNA reads as TGTGCCAGCAGCCAAGTGGGGGATACGCGGGAAAATGAGCAGTTCTTC. The rearrangement links TRBV4-2 to TRBJ2-1; D is possibly TRBD2 (6 bases). CDR3 length equals 16 residues. The V gene's germline CDR1 is LGHNA and CDR2 YNFKEQ. Trimming removed 1 base from V and 7 bases from J, with 17 bases in between.

V is TRBV7-6 and J is TRBJ1-4; D call uncertain. The length of the CDR3 is 16 residues. Germline CDR1 SGHVS, CDR2 FNYEAQ. Trimming cost V 0 bases and J 0 bases, with 8 bases left between them. CDR3 coding DNA: TGTGCCAGCAGCTTAGCTCTTCCTGCAACTAATGAAAAACTGTTTTTT. It codes for CASSLALPATNEKLFF.

The chain links TRBV20-1 to TRBJ2-7, with D unresolved. The length of the CDR3 is 16 residues. Per germline, CDR1 DFQATT and CDR2 SNEGSKA (reference sequence). V was clipped by 6 bases and J by 2 bases, with 23 bases between them. CDR3 region: CSASPLTGTKAYEQYF. CDR3 coding DNA: TGCAGTGCCAGTCCCCTTACCGGAACTAAAGCCTACGAGCAGTACTTC.

V is TRBV18 and J is TRBJ2-7; TRBD1 agrees at 9 bases. With 3 bases clipped from V and 4 bases from J, the junction kept 4 bases outside the gene matches. Germline V lookup: CDR1 KGHSH, CDR2 LQKENI. This CDR3 spans 14 amino acids. The CDR3 here is CASSPEGQGYEQYF. The CDR3 DNA is TGTGCCAGCTCACCGGAGGGACAGGGTTACGAGCAGTACTTC.

The rearrangement links TRBV14 to TRBJ2-1; D is undetermined. The CDR3 totals 17 residues. Germline V gives CDR1 SGHDN, CDR2 FVKESK. V gave up 1 base and J gave up 0 bases, with 13 bases separating them. In DNA form, the CDR3 reads TGTGCCAGCAGCCAAGTTCAGGCCTTGAGCTCCTACAATGAGCAGTTCTTC. Encoded protein: CASSQVQALSSYNEQFF.

In its sample, this clone was seen a few times. The chain has TRBV6-6 and TRBJ2-1, with TRBD2 identical over 10 bases. The CDR3 covers 14 residues. J gave up 6 bases and V 11 bases, and 10 bases lay outside the gene matches. Germline CDR1 and CDR2: MNHNY and SVGAGI (reference sequence). CDR3 amino acids: CAAAGSGRGNEQFF. The CDR3 DNA follows: TGTGCCGCAGCTGGGAGCGGGAGGGGCAATGAGCAGTTCTTC.

In its sample, this clone was seen once. This rearrangement joins TRBV5-6 to TRBJ2-1, with 9 bases identical to TRBD2. J gave up 3 bases and V 3 bases, and 13 bases lay outside the gene matches. The CDR3 contains 18 residues. Germline V gives CDR1 SGHDT, CDR2 YYEEEE. The DNA for the CDR3 is TGTGCCAGCAGCTACGGCAGCCGACTAGCGGACCACTACAATGAGCAGTTCTTC. Residues: CASSYGSRLADHYNEQFF.

The chain couples TRBV13 to TRBJ2-3; TRBD2 matches 7 bases. J lost 0 bases, V lost 5 bases, and 11 bases had no gene match. Germline values: CDR1 PRHDT, CDR2 FYEKMQ (reference sequence). This CDR3 region has 17 residues. CDR3 bases: TGTGCCAGCAGCCCCCTAGCGGATCTATCTAGCACAGATACGCAGTATTTT. Translated: CASSPLADLSSTDTQYF. Variable domain in full (rest from reference TRBV13 and TRBJ2-3): AAGVIQSPRHLIKEKRETATLKCYPIPRHDTVYWYQQGPGQDPQFLISFYEKMQSDKGSIPDRFSAQQFSDYHSELNMSSLELGDSALYFCASSPLADLSSTDTQYFGPGTRLTVL.

This clone showed up just a few times. J is TRBJ1-1 and V is TRBV14; no reliable D call. V dropped 0 bases and J dropped 4 bases, with 6 bases sitting between them. This CDR3 has 13 residues. Germline loops: CDR1 SGHDN, CDR2 FVKESK. CDR3 in DNA: TGTGCCAGCAGCCAAGAGGAGATCACTGAAGCTTTCTTT. It is translated as CASSQEEITEAFF.